This T cell receptor (beta chain) originates from a study of T cell repertoires in cytomegalovirus infection. Study as a whole: TCR beta signatures that were public indicated CMV infection and matching HLA type. Whole-study results and caveats: What dominated the ex vivo response were HLA-C-restricted CMV-specific TCR beta clonotypes. CMV carriers with the relevant HLA were identified by cumulative public TCR beta family frequency.

TCRdb called the reads again in MiXCR, with one record for every CDR3 protein. This table has about 680,000 distinct CDR3 sequences, 20% to 30% appearing once. This clonotype has at least ten counts. The antigen is unknown. V was cut by 3 bases and J by 1 base, with 12 bases left in between. The germline V gene has CDR1 SEHNR and CDR2 FQNEAQ (reference sequence). The CDR3 is made up of 15 amino acids. The specimen sequenced was CD8+ T cells from PBMCs. V is TRBV7-9 and J is TRBJ1-1; D unclear. The receptor's source is a human donor in good health (CMV status not recorded). Some clones in this sample may be carry-over from other donors' samples. The CDR3 is CASSLSKLSNTEAFF. The DNA of the CDR3 is TGTGCCAGCAGCTTGTCAAAGCTATCGAACACTGAAGCTTTCTTT.